This T cell receptor (beta chain) came from a study of blood T cell repertoires in COVID-19. Study-wide context: The samples span acute and convalescent COVID-19 from the United States, Italy and Spain. The analysed material was cDNA or gDNA that came from T cells, B-cell-depleted T cells, or PBMCs.

Per the study methods: From reference gene primer amplification, estimates of nucleated cell counts were derived. TCRdb's table, derived via immunoSEQ multiplex PCR, lists solely in-frame clones and lacks some. For V, J and clone size, that table is used; D and trimming come from the DNA. The sample holds under 250,000 clones, around 88% seen once. This CDR3 is built from 17 residues. Germline V lookup: CDR1 LNHDA, CDR2 SQIVND (reference sequence). J lost 8 bases, V lost 4 bases, and 9 bases had no gene match. This chain joins TRBV19 and TRBJ2-1, with 15 bases lining up with TRBD2. Sequenced material: peripheral blood. The sequence was collected from a man at least 80 years old with acute or convalescent COVID-19. The CDR3 sequence is CASSSSGLAGGQDEQFF. The CDR3, as DNA: TGTGCCAGTAGTAGTTCAGGACTAGCGGGGGGGCAGGATGAGCAGTTCTTC.